This T cell receptor beta chain comes out of a study of blood T cell repertoires in COVID-19. Study background: Some COVID-19 samples were acute and others convalescent; all came from the United States, Italy and Spain. PBMCs, B-cell-depleted T cells, or T cells were the source of the cDNA or gDNA that made up the material.

Seattle-derived patients entered the study during active infection and were followed longitudinally. In the study's own analysis: By means of reference gene primer amplification, nucleated cell counts were estimated. The method was immunoSEQ multiplex PCR; TCRdb's version includes in-frame clones alone and lacks a portion of them. V and J calls and clone size are those listed in that table; D and trimming were worked out from the DNA. Of 350,000 or so clones detected, around 90% appear once; the ten largest clones hold 3.9%. The CDR3 runs to 17 residues. The germline gives CDR1 SGHKS, CDR2 YYEKEE (reference sequence). The trim removed 5 bases at V and 4 bases at J, leaving 12 bases unmatched.

This sequence was found in a woman aged 55-75 years with COVID-19, enrolled during active disease. The rearrangement links TRBV5-5 to TRBJ2-6; 7 bases line up with TRBD1. What was sequenced was peripheral blood. This CDR3 reads CASRPGQPSLGANVLTF. In nucleotides, the CDR3 is TGTGCCAGCAGACCGGGACAGCCGTCTTTGGGGGCCAACGTCCTGACTTTC.